This TCR beta chain derives from a study of T cells in Graves' hyperthyroidism and ophthalmopathy. Notes on the study in general: Separating ophthalmopathy from stable hyperthyroidism was achieved by a 13 V-J model.

Comments on this clonotype: Its antigen is still unknown.

Trimming shortened V by 8 bases and J by 3 bases, and 17 bases separated the two germline ends. Germline CDR1 reads SGHVS; CDR2 reads FNYEAQ. The CDR3 consists of 14 residues. Patients having uncontrolled infection, another autoimmune disease, pregnancy or lactation were not included. Researchers amplified the TCR beta CDR3 regions from RNA transcripts. HTBI primers were employed in a first-round RT-PCR of the TCR CDR3. TCRdb analysed the multiplex PCR reads with MiXCR anew, one entry per CDR3 protein. The profile shows roughly 580,000 distinct CDR3 sequences, roughly 50% of them singletons. This chain connects TRBV7-6 to TRBJ2-7; the D is unclear. Sequenced material: peripheral blood or thyroid tissue (not recorded which). The source is a woman aged 18-30 years with Graves' hyperthyroidism. CDR3 residues: CASSILVGSYEQYF. In DNA form, the CDR3 reads TGTGCCAGCTCAATTCTCGTGGGTAGCTACGAGCAGTACTTC.